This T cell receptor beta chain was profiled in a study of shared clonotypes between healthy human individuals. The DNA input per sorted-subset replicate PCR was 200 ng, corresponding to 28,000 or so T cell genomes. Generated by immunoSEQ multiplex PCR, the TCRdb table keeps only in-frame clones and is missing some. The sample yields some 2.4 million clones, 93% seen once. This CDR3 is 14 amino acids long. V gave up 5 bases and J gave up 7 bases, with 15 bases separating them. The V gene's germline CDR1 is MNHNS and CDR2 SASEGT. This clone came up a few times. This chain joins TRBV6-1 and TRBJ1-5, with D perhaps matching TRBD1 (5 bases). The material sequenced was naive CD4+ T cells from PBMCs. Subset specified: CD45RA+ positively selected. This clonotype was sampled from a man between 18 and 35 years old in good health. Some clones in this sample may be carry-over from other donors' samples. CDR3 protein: CASSRKGEGQPQHF. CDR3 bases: TGTGCCAGCAGTAGGAAAGGAGAGGGGCAGCCCCAGCATTTT.